The source of this TCR beta chain is a study of cytomegalovirus exposure and HLA in healthy donors. The CDR3 runs to 14 residues. After removal of 7 bases from V and 2 bases from J, the junction contained 7 bases not matched to a gene. CDR1 MNHEY and CDR2 SMNVEV come from the germline V gene (reference sequence). Turning to this clone: Its target is not known.

Study outcomes and limitations: Productive status was seen about 90% or about 30% of the time for most TCR beta V segments in an earlier analysis. Across HLA loci, a later analysis found differing TCR association rates, with DRB1 most and HLA-C fewest. TCR beta V- and J-gene trimming was later associated with a missense DCLRE1C variant.

PCR used 60 Vbeta primers and 13 Jbeta primers. Method: immunoSEQ multiplex PCR; TCRdb's copy keeps in-frame clones and lacks some. Altogether under 150,000 clones are present, approximately 80% being singletons, with the ten largest covering about 6.8%. The gene calls are TRBV27 and TRBJ2-7; 8 nucleotides align to TRBD2. Sequencing was done on a sample of PBMCs. The receptor was derived from a woman between 40 and 55 years old in good health and CMV-seropositive. In DNA form, the CDR3 reads TGTGCCAGCATGCGGGGGGACGCCACCTACGAGCAGTACTTC. Its translation: CASMRGDATYEQYF.